One and the same sample provided the 13 T cell receptor beta chains below, sequenced in a study of T cells in Graves' hyperthyroidism and ophthalmopathy. Amplified TCR beta CDR3 regions derived from RNA transcripts. Using the HTBI primer set, a first-round RT-PCR was run on the TCR CDR3. Each CDR3 protein is one row after TCRdb ran MiXCR on the multiplex PCR reads. The table records around 300,000 distinct CDR3 sequences, 13% of them present only once. Input material: blood. The receptors originated from a woman between 25 and 40 years old with Graves' hyperthyroidism that later progressed to Graves' ophthalmopathy.

This clonotype was detected ten times or more. This chain uses TRBV10-3 with TRBJ1-1, with D uncertain. Trimming stripped 0 bases from V and 4 bases from J, with 9 bases between. CDR3 length equals 14 residues. CDR1 is ENHRY, CDR2 SYGVKD, per germline. CDR3 nucleotide sequence: TGTGCCATCAGTGAGTCGTACTCTATCACTGAAGCTTTCTTT. Residues: CAISESYSITEAFF.

The sample holds many counts of this clonotype. V is TRBV7-9 and J is TRBJ2-5; D is possibly TRBD1 (6 bases). Deletions cut 5 bases from V and 5 bases from J, with 12 bases between. The CDR3 has 13 residues. Germline values: CDR1 SEHNR, CDR2 FQNEAQ (reference sequence). The CDR3 loop is CASSRQGWETQYF. CDR3 in DNA: TGTGCCAGCAGCCGCCAGGGGTGGGAGACCCAGTACTTC.

Only a few counts were recorded for this clonotype. The chain recombines TRBV28 with TRBJ2-1; 8 bases fit TRBD2. J lost 4 bases, V lost 6 bases, and 5 bases had no gene match. The length of the CDR3 is 14 residues. Germline V gene sequence: CDR1 MDHEN, CDR2 SYDVKM. The CDR3 sequence: CASRRGDAYNEQFF. DNA for the CDR3: TGTGCCAGCAGGCGGGGGGACGCTTACAATGAGCAGTTCTTC.

The rearrangement links TRBV9 to TRBJ2-7; TRBD1 agrees at 9 bases. The CDR3 totals 14 residues. CDR1 and CDR2 from the germline V gene are SGDLS and YYNGEE. V lost 3 bases and J lost 5; bases outside the gene matches: 6. CDR3 sequence reads: CASSARTGDDEQYF. DNA of the CDR3: TGTGCCAGCAGCGCCCGGACAGGGGACGACGAGCAGTACTTC.

This clonotype came up many times. The genes are TRBV3-1 and TRBJ2-3, with unresolved D. The CDR3 runs to 13 residues. Germline CDR1 is LGHDT and CDR2 is YNNKEL (reference sequence). Between the trimmed V and J ends, which lost 1 base and 8 bases, there was a span of 10 bases. CDR3 region: CASSQGIPGTQYF. In DNA, the CDR3 is TGTGCCAGCAGCCAAGGAATTCCGGGTACGCAGTATTTT.

This clonotype came up many times. The rearrangement links TRBV7-9 to TRBJ2-5, with 7 bases fitting TRBD1. CDR3 size: 15 residues. Germline CDR1 and CDR2: SEHNR and FQNEAQ (reference sequence). V lost 5 bases, J lost 5 bases, and 11 bases stayed unmatched. CDR3: CASSTKTGIQETQYF. CDR3 DNA sequence: TGTGCCAGCAGCACAAAGACAGGGATCCAGGAGACCCAGTACTTC.

There are many counts of this clonotype. This chain uses TRBV6-2 or TRBV6-3 with TRBJ2-1, with 7 bases aligning to TRBD1. With 4 bases clipped from V and 4 bases from J, the junction kept 10 bases outside the gene matches. CDR1 is MNHEY and CDR2 is SVGEGT in the germline V gene. The CDR3 loop spans 16 amino acids. CDR3 sequence reads: CASSLPDRPLYNEQFF. DNA of the CDR3: TGTGCCAGCAGTTTACCGGACAGGCCCTTATACAATGAGCAGTTCTTC.

This clonotype was counted between two and nine times. This chain uses TRBV9 with TRBJ2-7, with D perhaps TRBD2 (6 bases). The CDR3 sequence is 12 residues long. V lost 3 bases and J lost 5, with 9 bases in between. Germline lookup yields CDR1 SGDLS and CDR2 YYNGEE. The CDR3 nucleotides are TGTGCCAGCAGCGGAGGCGGGGACGAGCAGTACTTC. This sequence encodes CASSGGGDEQYF.

Ten or more counts support this clonotype. The J gene is TRBJ2-7, the V gene TRBV3-1; no firm D call. CDR1 is LGHDT, CDR2 YNNKEL, per germline (reference sequence). The V and J ends lost 4 bases and 6 bases respectively, with 10 bases between them. This CDR3 comprises 12 residues. The DNA of the CDR3 is TGTGCCAGCAGCCGCGTGATGGGCGAGCAGTACTTC. This encodes CASSRVMGEQYF.

This clonotype was observed many times. V gene TRBV18 combines with J gene TRBJ1-1, with 9 bases aligning to TRBD1. Trimming cost V 5 bases and J 1 base; bases outside gene matches: 8. The germline V gene has CDR1 KGHSH and CDR2 LQKENI. This CDR3 comprises 16 residues. The DNA of the CDR3 is TGTGCCAGCTCAGCCGACAGGGGGATAGGGAACACTGAAGCTTTCTTT. This codes for CASSADRGIGNTEAFF.

This clonotype has just a few counts. Since a much larger clone is just one base distant, this may be a read error. The V call is TRBV24-1, the J call TRBJ2-5, with D possibly TRBD1 on 6 matching bases. The CDR3 loop spans 15 amino acids. CDR1 KGHDR and CDR2 SFDVKD come from the germline V gene. Here the CDR3 DNA reads TGTGCCACCAGTGATGCTACAGGGAGCCAAGGGACCCAGTACTTC. The encoded protein is CATSDATGSQGTQYF.

This clonotype occurred many times. The rearrangement uses TRBV11-2 and TRBJ2-2, with D maybe TRBD2 (6 bases). Trimming stripped 2 bases from V and 3 bases from J, with 13 bases between. Germline assignment: CDR1 SGHAT and CDR2 FQNNGV. CDR3 length: 16 residues. The CDR3 here is CASSLSVKRDTGELFF. For the CDR3, the DNA is TGTGCCAGCAGCTTAAGTGTTAAGCGGGACACCGGGGAGCTGTTTTTT. The full variable domain, its missing parts supplied by reference TRBV11-2 and TRBJ2-2, is EAGVAQSPRYKIIEKRQSVAFWCNPISGHATLYWYQQILGQGPKLLIQFQNNGVVDDSQLPKDRFSAERLKGVDSTLKIQPAKLEDSAVYLCASSLSVKRDTGELFFGEGSRLTVL.

This clonotype was detected many times. The chain carries TRBV20-1 and TRBJ2-7; D is unresolved. The CDR3 length is 18 residues. Trimming left V 6 bases short and J 3 bases short, with 30 bases between. Germline CDR1 DFQATT, CDR2 SNEGSKA (reference sequence). In nucleotides, the CDR3 is TGCAGTGCCTTCCTGGGGATTTTCCACCGCATTGAGGTCTACGAGCAGTACTTC. Amino acids: CSAFLGIFHRIEVYEQYF.